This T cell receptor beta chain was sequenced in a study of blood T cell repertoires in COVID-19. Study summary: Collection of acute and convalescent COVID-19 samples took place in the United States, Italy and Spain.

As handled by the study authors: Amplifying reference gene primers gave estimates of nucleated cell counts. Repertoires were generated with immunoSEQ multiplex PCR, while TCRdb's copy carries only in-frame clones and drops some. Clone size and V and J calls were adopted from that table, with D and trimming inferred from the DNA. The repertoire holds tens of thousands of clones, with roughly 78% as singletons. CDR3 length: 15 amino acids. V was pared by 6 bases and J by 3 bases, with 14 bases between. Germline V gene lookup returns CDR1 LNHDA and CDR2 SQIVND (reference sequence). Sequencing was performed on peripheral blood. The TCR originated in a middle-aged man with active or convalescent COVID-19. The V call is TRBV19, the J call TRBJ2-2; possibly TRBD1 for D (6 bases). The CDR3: CASRRGGQDTGELFF. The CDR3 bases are TGTGCCAGTAGGAGAGGGGGTCAGGACACCGGGGAGCTGTTTTTT.